This TCR beta chain was observed in a study of T cell responses to AZD1222 COVID-19 vaccine. Study-level background: Some second doses came at about 4 weeks and others at about 12 weeks; these were pooled.

This table comes from immunoSEQ multiplex PCR, and its TCRdb copy is limited to in-frame clones, with some not included. The table records about 100,000 clones, 70% to 90% of them present only once. The CDR3 length is 16 residues. V was trimmed by 0 bases and J by 2 bases, leaving 14 bases between them. Germline values: CDR1 KGHSH, CDR2 LQKENI. The sequence was obtained from an adult in good health. The sequencing used peripheral blood, collected on day 0 of AZD1222 vaccination. V usage is TRBV18 and J usage is TRBJ2-7, with no clear D. The CDR3 coding sequence is TGTGCCAGCTCACCACCGTACCAGGCCAGCGCCTACGAGCAGTACTTC. This gives the protein CASSPPYQASAYEQYF.